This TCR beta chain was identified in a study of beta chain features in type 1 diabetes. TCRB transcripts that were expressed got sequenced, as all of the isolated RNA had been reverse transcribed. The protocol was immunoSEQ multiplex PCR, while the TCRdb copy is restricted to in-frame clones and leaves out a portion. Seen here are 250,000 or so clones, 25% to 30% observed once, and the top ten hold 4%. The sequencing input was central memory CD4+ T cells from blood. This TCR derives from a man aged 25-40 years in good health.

The CDR3 spells CASSEFRENTEAFF. The DNA for the CDR3 is TGTGCCAGCAGTGAATTTAGAGAGAACACTGAAGCTTTCTTT. The chain couples TRBV25-1 to TRBJ1-1, with D hard to call. Germline CDR1 is MGHDK and CDR2 is SYGVNS. This CDR3 region has 14 residues. The V and J ends lost 1 base and 1 base respectively, with 7 bases between them.